These 17 T cell receptor beta chains were all obtained from the same sample, sequenced in a study of blood T cell repertoires in COVID-19. The data were produced by immunoSEQ multiplex PCR, yet TCRdb's version contains in-frame clones alone and is incomplete. The table shows about 97,000 clones, with more than 75% occurring only once. The material sequenced was peripheral blood. Source of these receptors: a man in his fifties or sixties with active or convalescent COVID-19.

This clone was detected a few times. The chain is built from TRBV5-4 and TRBJ2-3; 10 nucleotides match TRBD2. CDR1 is SGHNT, CDR2 YYREEE, per germline (reference sequence). The CDR3 is made up of 15 amino acids. V lost 0 bases, J lost 3 bases, and 1 base stayed unmatched. The CDR3 loop is CASSLDSGRTDTQYF. The CDR3 DNA reads TGTGCCAGCAGCTTGGATAGCGGGAGGACAGATACGCAGTATTTT.

This chain connects TRBV5-1 to TRBJ2-2, with a tentative D call TRBD1 (6 bases). Germline loops: CDR1 SGHRS, CDR2 YFSETQ. The V end was cut by 4 bases, the J end by 5 bases, with 18 bases between. The CDR3 is 16 residues long. Written as DNA, the CDR3 is TGCGCCAGCAGCCCGAGGTCAGGGGAGAAAACCGGGGAGCTGTTTTTT. Its protein is CASSPRSGEKTGELFF.

CDR3 nucleotides: TGTGCCAGCAGCTTCCCCAGCAGGGGTCCCCAAGAGACCCAGTACTTC. Translated: CASSFPSRGPQETQYF. V and J are TRBV5-4 and TRBJ2-5; TRBD1 is a possible D gene (6 bases). The CDR3 covers 16 residues. CDR1 and CDR2 from the germline V gene are SGHNT and YYREEE (reference sequence). Trimming stripped 2 bases from V and 1 base from J, with 15 bases between.

The gene calls are TRBV7-2 and TRBJ1-5; a possible D gene is TRBD1 (5 bases). V lost 4 bases to trimming and J lost 0 bases, with 19 bases between them. The CDR3 sequence is 18 residues long. Germline CDR1 and CDR2: SGHTA and FQGNSA. For the CDR3, the DNA is TGTGCCAGCAGCTATAATAGTGCTCAGGGTTATAGCAATCAGCCCCAGCATTTT. Translation: CASSYNSAQGYSNQPQHF.

The chain uses TRBV6-2 or TRBV6-3 and TRBJ2-5; 9 bases map to TRBD2. The CDR3 covers 17 residues. The ends lost 2 bases at V and 4 bases at J; junction bases unmatched: 11. Germline V gene lookup returns CDR1 MNHEY and CDR2 SVGEGT. The CDR3 DNA reads as TGTGCCAGCAGTTACGTGGGTAGCGGGAGATGGCGAGAGACCCAGTACTTC. This translates into CASSYVGSGRWRETQYF.

CDR3 sequence (DNA): TGCGCCAGCAGCTTCAGGGTGAACACTGAAGCTTTCTTT. Encoded protein: CASSFRVNTEAFF. V is TRBV4-1 and J is TRBJ1-1, with D tentatively TRBD1 (5 bases). CDR3 length equals 13 residues. The V gene lost 5 bases and the J gene lost 0 bases, with 7 bases spanning the gap. Germline loops: CDR1 MGHRA, CDR2 YSYEKL.

This chain joins TRBV3-1 (or the pseudogene TRBV3-2) and TRBJ2-1; 9 bases agree with TRBD2. V shed 3 bases and J 2 bases; nucleotides not matched to a gene: 11. CDR3 length: 18 residues. The germline gives CDR1 LGHDT, CDR2 YNNKEL (reference sequence). The CDR3 region is CASSQSSGGTSTYNEQFF. The CDR3 DNA reads as TGTGCCAGCAGCCAGTCCTCGGGGGGGACTAGCACCTACAATGAGCAGTTCTTC.

This clone was recorded at least ten times. Within the sample, other DNA sequences also encode this same CDR3. The chain has TRBV6-5 and TRBJ1-1, with D perhaps matching TRBD1 (5 bases). V was cut by 2 bases and J by 5 bases, with 6 bases left in between. Germline V gene data show CDR1 as MNHEY and CDR2 as SVGAGI. The CDR3 loop spans 12 amino acids. The CDR3 loop reads CASSYGGTEAFF. In nucleotides, the CDR3 is TGTGCCAGCAGTTACGGGGGGACTGAAGCTTTCTTT.

The V gene is TRBV6-2 or TRBV6-3, the J gene TRBJ2-1, with 9 bases that match TRBD2. From germline, CDR1 is MNHEY and CDR2 SVGEGT. The V gene end was trimmed by 2 bases and the J gene end by 6 bases; junction bases not matched to a gene: 11. CDR3 size: 17 residues. In DNA, the CDR3 is TGTGCCAGCAGTTACCTCCCGAGAGCGGGAGGTTCCAATGAGCAGTTCTTC. Its protein is CASSYLPRAGGSNEQFF.

In this sample, this clone turned up many times. The V and J genes are TRBV19 and TRBJ2-7; 7 bases align to TRBD1. J gave up 5 bases and V 5 bases, and 9 bases lay outside the gene matches. The CDR3 contains 14 residues. Germline assignment: CDR1 LNHDA and CDR2 SQIVND (reference sequence). CDR3 sequence (DNA): TGTGCCAGTAGTCCGGGACAGCCGCCAAACGAGCAGTACTTC. It encodes CASSPGQPPNEQYF.

The chain joins TRBV18 to TRBJ2-7; no clear D gene. Germline V gene data show CDR1 as KGHSH and CDR2 as LQKENI. The CDR3 contains 14 residues. With 4 bases removed from V and 2 bases from J, the gap between germline ends came to 12 bases. CDR3 bases: TGTGCCAGCTCACGGTCCTCAGAACCCTACGAGCAGTACGTC. Amino acids: CASSRSSEPYEQYV.

The V call is TRBV4-3, the J call TRBJ2-1; 13 bases agree with TRBD2. CDR3 size: 18 residues. The V and J ends lost 1 base and 0 bases, in that order; junction bases with no gene match: 3. Germline-derived CDR1 and CDR2 are LGHNA and YSLEER. The CDR3 protein is CASSQVGLAGVSYNEQFF. CDR3 coding DNA: TGCGCCAGCAGCCAAGTCGGACTAGCGGGAGTCTCCTACAATGAGCAGTTCTTC.

This chain uses TRBV28 with TRBJ1-2; D not resolved. Germline CDR1 is MDHEN and CDR2 is SYDVKM. The germline V and J ends were trimmed by 2 bases and 4 bases, with 5 bases remaining between them. CDR3 length: 12 residues. As DNA, the CDR3 is TGTGCCAGCAGTTTAGGCAGCTATGGCTACACCTTC. Its protein product is CASSLGSYGYTF.

The chain carries TRBV30 and TRBJ1-4; unclear D gene. Trimming pared 5 bases from V and 0 bases from J, leaving 13 bases between. From germline, CDR1 is GTSNPN and CDR2 SVGIG (reference sequence). CDR3 length equals 15 residues. CDR3 region: CAWEGEWATNEKLFF. For the CDR3, the DNA is TGTGCCTGGGAGGGTGAGTGGGCAACTAATGAAAAACTGTTTTTT.

The V gene is TRBV7-9, the J gene TRBJ2-7, with 8 positions matching TRBD2. V was pared by 4 bases and J by 3 bases, with 11 bases of the junction left unmatched. This CDR3 comprises 16 residues. Germline loops: CDR1 SEHNR, CDR2 FQNEAQ (reference sequence). The CDR3 DNA is TGTGCCAGCAGCTCCACCAGCGGGGGAGGGGACTACGAGCAGTACTTC. This encodes CASSSTSGGGDYEQYF.

The rearrangement uses TRBV5-8 and TRBJ1-5; TRBD1 matches 9 bases. The CDR3 totals 18 residues. Germline V gene data show CDR1 as SGHTS and CDR2 as YDEGEE. Trimming took 6 bases from V and 4 from J; bases not matched to a gene: 17. CDR3 nucleotide sequence: TGTGCCAGCAATAACAGGGGGCGATCAGGCCCAACAAATCAGCCCCAGCATTTT. The encoded protein is CASNNRGRSGPTNQPQHF.

The chain couples TRBV18 to TRBJ2-4, with a possible D match to TRBD2 (5 bases). The CDR3 runs 13 residues. Germline V CDR1 and CDR2: KGHSH, LQKENI. Trimming removed 6 bases at V and 8 bases at J, with 14 bases between. CDR3 in DNA: TGTGCCAGCTCGGCGCGAGGGATGGACATTCAGTACTTC. Translated, it gives CASSARGMDIQYF.